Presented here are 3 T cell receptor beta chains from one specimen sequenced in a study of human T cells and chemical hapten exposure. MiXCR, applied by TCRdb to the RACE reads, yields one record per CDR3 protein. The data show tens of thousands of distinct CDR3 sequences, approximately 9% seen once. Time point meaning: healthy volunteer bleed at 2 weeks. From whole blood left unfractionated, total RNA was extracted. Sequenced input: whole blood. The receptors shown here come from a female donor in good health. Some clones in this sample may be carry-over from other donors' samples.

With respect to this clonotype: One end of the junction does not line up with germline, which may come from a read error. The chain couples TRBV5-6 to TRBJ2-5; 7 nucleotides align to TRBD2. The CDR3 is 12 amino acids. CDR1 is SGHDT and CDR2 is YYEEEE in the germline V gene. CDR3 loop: CASSEASGLTNF. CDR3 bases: TGTGCCAGCAGCGAGGCTAGCGGCCTTACAAACTTC.

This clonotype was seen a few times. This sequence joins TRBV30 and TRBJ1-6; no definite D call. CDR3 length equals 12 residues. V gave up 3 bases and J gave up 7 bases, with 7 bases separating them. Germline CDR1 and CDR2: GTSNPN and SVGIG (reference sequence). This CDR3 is CAWRQINSPLHF. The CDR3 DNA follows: TGTGCCTGGAGACAGATAAATTCACCCCTCCACTTT.

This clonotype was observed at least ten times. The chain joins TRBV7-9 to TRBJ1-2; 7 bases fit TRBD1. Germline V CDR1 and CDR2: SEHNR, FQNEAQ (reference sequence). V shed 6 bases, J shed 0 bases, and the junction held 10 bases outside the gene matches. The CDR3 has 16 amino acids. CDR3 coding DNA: TGTGCCAGCAGTCATTTAGACAGGGTATCTAACTATGGCTACACCTTC. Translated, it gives CASSHLDRVSNYGYTF.